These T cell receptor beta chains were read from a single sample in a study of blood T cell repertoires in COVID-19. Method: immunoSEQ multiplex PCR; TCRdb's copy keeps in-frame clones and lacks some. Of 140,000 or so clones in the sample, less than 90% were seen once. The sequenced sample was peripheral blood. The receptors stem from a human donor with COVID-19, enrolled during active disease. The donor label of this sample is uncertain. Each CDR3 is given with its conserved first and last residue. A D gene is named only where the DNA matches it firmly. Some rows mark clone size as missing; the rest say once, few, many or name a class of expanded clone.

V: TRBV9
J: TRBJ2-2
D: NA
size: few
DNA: TGTGCCAGCAGCCCAGGGTCCGGGGAGCTGTTTTTT
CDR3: CASSPGSGELFF

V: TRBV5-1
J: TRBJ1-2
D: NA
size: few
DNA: TGCGCCAGCAGCCTGGACAGTTTCTATGGCTACACCTTC
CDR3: CASSLDSFYGYTF

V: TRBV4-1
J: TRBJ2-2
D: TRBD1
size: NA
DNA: TGCGCCAGCAGCCTGCGGACAGGGAGGTCCGGGGAGCTGTTTTTT
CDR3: CASSLRTGRSGELFF

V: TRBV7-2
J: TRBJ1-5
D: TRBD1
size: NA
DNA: TGTGCCAGCAGCCGACAGGGTAATCAGCCCCAGCATTTT
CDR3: CASSRQGNQPQHF

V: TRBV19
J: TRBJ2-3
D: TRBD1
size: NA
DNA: TGTGCCAGTACCGAGGCCGGGACAGGGAGGACAGATACGCAGTATTTT
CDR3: CASTEAGTGRTDTQYF

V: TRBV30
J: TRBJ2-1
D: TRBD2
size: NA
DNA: TGTGCCTGGAGGTGGCTAGCGGACAATGAGCAGTTCTTC
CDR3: CAWRWLADNEQFF

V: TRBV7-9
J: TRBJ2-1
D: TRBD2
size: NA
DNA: TGTGCCAGCAGCTTAGGTGGGCTAGCGGGAACCAATGAGCAGTTCTTC
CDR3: CASSLGGLAGTNEQFF

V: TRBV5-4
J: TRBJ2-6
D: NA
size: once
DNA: TGTGCCAGCAGCTCCTCTGTCGGGGCCAACGTCCTGACTTTC
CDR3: CASSSSVGANVLTF

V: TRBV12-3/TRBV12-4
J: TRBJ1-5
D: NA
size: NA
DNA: TGTGCCAGCAGTATAATCAATCAGCCCCAGCATTTT
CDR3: CASSIINQPQHF

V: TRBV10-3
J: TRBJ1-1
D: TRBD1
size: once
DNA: TGTGCCATCAGTGAAGGACAGGGCATGAACACTGAAGCTTTCTTT
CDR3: CAISEGQGMNTEAFF

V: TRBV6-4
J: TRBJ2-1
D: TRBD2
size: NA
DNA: TGTGCCAGCAGTGTGGGAGCGGGGGGTAACAATGAGCAGTTCTTC
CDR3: CASSVGAGGNNEQFF

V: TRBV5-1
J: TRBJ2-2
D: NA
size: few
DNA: TGCGCCAGCAGCTGGCTGAACACCGGGGAGCTGTTTTTT
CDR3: CASSWLNTGELFF

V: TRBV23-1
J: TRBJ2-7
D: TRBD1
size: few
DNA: TGCGCCAGCAGTCACCCAGACAGGGGGTCTTACGAGCAGTACTTC
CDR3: CASSHPDRGSYEQYF

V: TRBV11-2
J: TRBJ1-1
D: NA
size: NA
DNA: TGTGCCAGCAGCTTTTCAGGGGCGGACACTGAAGCTTTCTTT
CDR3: CASSFSGADTEAFF

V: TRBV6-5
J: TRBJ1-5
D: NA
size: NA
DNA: TGTGCCAGCAGTTCTAGGGAGGGTCAGCCCCAGCATTTT
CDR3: CASSSREGQPQHF

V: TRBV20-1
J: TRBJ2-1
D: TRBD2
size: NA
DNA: TGCAGTGCTAGTGATAGCGGGGCGGGTGGCGGCGAGCAGTTCTTC
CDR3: CSASDSGAGGGEQFF

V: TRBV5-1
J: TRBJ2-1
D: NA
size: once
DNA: TGCGCCAGCAGCTTGGGACGGAGCTCCTACAATGAGCAGTTCTTC
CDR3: CASSLGRSSYNEQFF

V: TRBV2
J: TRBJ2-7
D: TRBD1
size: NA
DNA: TGTGCCAGCAGGATATCCCCGGGACAGGCCCTCTACGAGCAGTACTTC
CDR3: CASRISPGQALYEQYF

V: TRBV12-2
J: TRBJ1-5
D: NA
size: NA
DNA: TGTGCAAGTCGCTTAGGAAATGGGGGGGCGCATGGTCAGCCCCAGCATTTT
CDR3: CASRLGNGGAHGQPQHF

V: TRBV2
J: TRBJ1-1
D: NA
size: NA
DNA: TGTGCCAGCAGTGAATGGCGACAGTCCACTGAAGCTTTCTTT
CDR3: CASSEWRQSTEAFF

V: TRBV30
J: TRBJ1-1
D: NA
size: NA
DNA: TGTGCCTGGAAGGCAGGGGTAGTGACTGAAGCTTTCTTT
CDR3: CAWKAGVVTEAFF

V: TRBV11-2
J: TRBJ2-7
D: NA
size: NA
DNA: TGTGCCAGCACCTCCCAGGCGGGGCCTTACGAGCAGTACTTC
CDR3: CASTSQAGPYEQYF